Below are 30 T cell receptor beta chains sequenced from a single sample in a study of beta chain features in type 1 diabetes. Expressed TCRB transcripts were sequenced because the entire RNA isolate underwent reverse transcription. TCRdb's copy holds only in-frame clones and misses some; the assay was immunoSEQ multiplex PCR. The table has just over 450,000 clones, roughly 30% seen once. Sequences were obtained from naive CD4+ T cells from blood. The receptors stem from a man younger than 30 in good health.

This clone was observed a handful of times. V and J are TRBV29-1 and TRBJ2-1, with D maybe TRBD1 (6 bases). Germline CDR1 is SQVTM and CDR2 is ANQGSEA. V shed 8 bases and J shed 2 bases, with 13 bases lying between them. The CDR3 has 13 residues. The CDR3, as DNA: TGCAGCTCCCGACAGGACCCCTACAATGAGCAGTTCTTC. Protein: CSSRQDPYNEQFF.

The rearrangement uses TRBV7-2 and TRBJ2-1; D uncertain. Trimming took 0 bases from V and 3 from J, leaving 6 bases between them. Germline V gene lookup returns CDR1 SGHTA and CDR2 FQGNSA. The CDR3 spans 14 residues. CDR3 DNA: TGTGCCAGCAGCTTAGCCCCCAACTACAATGAGCAGTTCTTC. Amino acids: CASSLAPNYNEQFF.

The chain is built from TRBV5-1 and TRBJ2-3; 8 bases are a match to TRBD2. This CDR3 is 16 amino acids long. Germline V gene data show CDR1 as SGHRS and CDR2 as YFSETQ. After removal of 4 bases from V and 3 bases from J, the junction contained 10 bases not matched to a gene. CDR3 coding DNA: TGCGCCAGCAGCCCAAACAGCGGGAGAGGAACAGATACGCAGTATTTT. Translated, it gives CASSPNSGRGTDTQYF.

This clone turned up a few times. The CDR3, as DNA: TGTGCCAGCAGTTTGGGACAGGGCTCCTACGAGCAGTACTTC. It codes for CASSLGQGSYEQYF. The chain joins TRBV6-5 to TRBJ2-7, with 9 bases lining up with TRBD1. This CDR3 has 14 residues. The germline gives CDR1 MNHEY, CDR2 SVGAGI. The V gene end was trimmed by 4 bases and the J gene end by 0 bases; junction bases not matched to a gene: 1.

This chain joins TRBV15 and TRBJ2-1, with D maybe TRBD2 (5 bases). V lost 1 base and J lost 5, with 18 bases in between. The CDR3 loop spans 17 amino acids. In germline, CDR1 is LNHNV, CDR2 YYDKDF (reference sequence). The CDR3 bases are TGTGCCACCAGCAGAGCCCCCCGCCTGGCGGGCAACAATGAGCAGTTCTTC. Translating gives CATSRAPRLAGNNEQFF.

This rearrangement joins TRBV5-1 to TRBJ1-4; D call uncertain. The V gene lost 5 bases and the J gene lost 7 bases, with 15 bases spanning the gap. The CDR3 runs 14 residues. CDR1 and CDR2 (germline): SGHRS, YFSETQ. The CDR3 region has the DNA TGCGCCAGCAGGGGAGTGCCATACAGTGAAAAACTGTTTTTT. Translating gives CASRGVPYSEKLFF.

This clone turned up a few times. This chain links TRBV28 with TRBJ2-7; the D is unclear. The ends were cut back, 4 bases at V and 3 bases at J, with 16 bases in the middle. Germline lookup yields CDR1 MDHEN and CDR2 SYDVKM. The CDR3 is 15 amino acids. The CDR3 sequence is CASSSPWGTLYEQYF. DNA of the CDR3: TGTGCCAGCAGTTCCCCTTGGGGAACTCTCTACGAGCAGTACTTC.

The V and J genes are TRBV4-1 and TRBJ2-7; 11 nucleotides match TRBD2. Looked up from germline, CDR1 is MGHRA and CDR2 is YSYEKL. J was trimmed by 4 bases and V by 1 base; bases with no gene match: 9. The CDR3 has 17 amino acids. This CDR3 reads CASSQGLAGGRGYEQYF. The DNA of the CDR3 is TGCGCCAGCAGCCAAGGGCTAGCGGGAGGAAGGGGGTACGAGCAGTACTTC.

This clone occurred once. The CDR3 DNA is TGTGCCAGCAGTTACTCAGGTGGAGGGGTTCAGCCCCAGCATTTT. Its translation: CASSYSGGGVQPQHF. The rearrangement uses TRBV6-6 and TRBJ1-5; possibly TRBD1 for D (5 bases). Trimming pared 0 bases from V and 6 bases from J, leaving 12 bases between. Germline V gene data show CDR1 as MNHNY and CDR2 as SVGAGI (reference sequence). The CDR3 has 15 residues.

This chain links TRBV30 with TRBJ2-7, with 9 bases identical to TRBD2. Germline loops: CDR1 GTSNPN, CDR2 SVGIG (reference sequence). The V segment lost 4 bases and the J segment 2 bases; nucleotides outside the gene matches: 3. This CDR3 spans 13 amino acids. The CDR3 loop reads CAWTGLATYEQYF. CDR3 coding DNA: TGTGCCTGGACCGGACTAGCGACCTACGAGCAGTACTTC.

This rearrangement joins TRBV29-1 to TRBJ2-3, with TRBD2 as a possible D gene (6 bases). Germline V gene data show CDR1 as SQVTM and CDR2 as ANQGSEA. V shed 7 bases and J shed 4 bases, with 12 bases lying between them. The CDR3 has 12 residues. CDR3 in amino acids: CSGRGPADTQYF. CDR3 DNA sequence: TGCAGCGGGCGGGGCCCGGCAGATACGCAGTATTTT.

The table lists this clone with a few counts. The rearrangement uses TRBV27 and TRBJ2-7; 8 bases are shared with TRBD2. V shed 4 bases and J 2 bases; nucleotides not matched to a gene: 7. Germline V gene lookup returns CDR1 MNHEY and CDR2 SMNVEV (reference sequence). This CDR3 comprises 15 residues. This CDR3 is CASSWGLVETYEQYF. The CDR3 DNA reads TGTGCCAGCAGTTGGGGACTAGTCGAGACCTACGAGCAGTACTTC.

This clone was seen a few times. The chain is built from TRBV5-1 and TRBJ2-2, with D unresolved. Looked up from germline, CDR1 is SGHRS and CDR2 is YFSETQ. CDR3 length: 15 residues. V was clipped by 5 bases and J by 0 bases, with 11 bases between them. The CDR3 region has the DNA TGCGCCAGCAGTTCCGGAACATCGAACACCGGGGAGCTGTTTTTT. Its translation: CASSSGTSNTGELFF.

As concerns this clone: One junction end does not reproduce the germline sequence, and a read error may be involved. The chain employs TRBV29-1 and TRBJ2-7; TRBD1 agrees at 12 bases. The CDR3 is made up of 14 amino acids. Germline V gene lookup returns CDR1 SQVTM and CDR2 ANQGSEA. CDR3 DNA sequence: TGCAGCGTTGATACCGGGACAGGGGGCAGCGAGCAGCACTTC. Translating gives CSVDTGTGGSEQHF.

The chain employs TRBV5-1 and TRBJ2-5, with 11 bases matching TRBD1. With 0 bases clipped from V and 4 bases from J, the junction kept 2 bases outside the gene matches. This CDR3 is 15 amino acids long. The germline CDR1 and CDR2 sequences are SGHRS and YFSETQ. Here the CDR3 DNA reads TGCGCCAGCAGCTTGGACGGGACAGGGGGAGAGACCCAGTACTTC. Translating it yields CASSLDGTGGETQYF.

This clone has a handful of counts. This chain uses TRBV30 with TRBJ2-7; 9 nucleotides line up with TRBD2. Germline V gene data show CDR1 as GTSNPN and CDR2 as SVGIG (reference sequence). The CDR3 spans 14 residues. Unmatched junction bases numbered 2, after V lost 1 base and J lost 1 base. CDR3 nucleotide sequence: TGTGCCTGGAGTGGGACTAGCGCTTCCTACGAGCAGTACTTC. Protein sequence: CAWSGTSASYEQYF.

This clone has a handful of counts. The sample carries other DNA sequences with the same CDR3. The chain employs TRBV7-3 and TRBJ2-1, with D uncertain. The ends were cut back, 3 bases at V and 0 bases at J, with 9 bases in the middle. The length of the CDR3 is 15 residues. CDR1 SGHTA and CDR2 FQGTGA come from the germline V gene. The chain's CDR3 is CASSFGVSSYNEQFF. DNA of the CDR3: TGTGCCAGCAGCTTTGGCGTGAGCTCCTACAATGAGCAGTTCTTC. The full variable domain, its missing parts supplied by reference TRBV7-3 and TRBJ2-1, is GAGVSQTPSNKVTEKGKYVELRCDPISGHTALYWYRQSLGQGPEFLIYFQGTGAADDSGLPNDRFFAVRPEGSVSTLKIQRTERGDSAVYLCASSFGVSSYNEQFFGPGTRLTVL.

The CDR3, as DNA: TGTGCCTGGAGTGCTACAGACGCTGGTAATGAAAAACTGTTTTTT. Protein: CAWSATDAGNEKLFF. The J gene is TRBJ1-4, the V gene TRBV30; D unclear. Trimming removed 1 base from V and 4 bases from J, with 13 bases in between. Per germline, CDR1 GTSNPN and CDR2 SVGIG (reference sequence). The CDR3 loop spans 15 amino acids.

This chain connects TRBV30 to TRBJ2-7; TRBD2 is a possible D gene (5 bases). There are 13 residues in the CDR3. CDR1 is GTSNPN and CDR2 is SVGIG in the germline V gene (reference sequence). The ends were cut back, 0 bases at V and 7 bases at J, with 13 bases in the middle. This CDR3 is CAWSVASLSEQYF. Here the CDR3 DNA reads TGTGCCTGGAGTGTAGCTAGCTTGAGTGAGCAGTACTTC.

This clone was counted between two and nine times. This chain joins TRBV6-1 and TRBJ2-1; 10 positions match TRBD1. Germline V CDR1 and CDR2: MNHNS, SASEGT. The CDR3 sequence is 14 residues long. V lost 7 bases and J lost 5; bases outside the gene matches: 5. CDR3 in amino acids: CASITGTGDNEQFF. The DNA for the CDR3 is TGTGCCAGCATCACTGGGACAGGGGACAATGAGCAGTTCTTC.

The V and J genes are TRBV28 and TRBJ2-1, with 9 bases lining up with TRBD1. CDR3 length equals 17 residues. The trim removed 3 bases at V and 4 bases at J, leaving 10 bases unmatched. CDR1 is MDHEN, CDR2 SYDVKM, per germline. The DNA of the CDR3 is TGTGCCAGCAGTTTTTCACAGGGGGCGCGGGGGTACAATGAGCAGTTCTTC. Encoded protein: CASSFSQGARGYNEQFF.

The chain uses TRBV4-2 and TRBJ2-7; D may match TRBD1 or TRBD2 (6 bases each). Germline values: CDR1 LGHNA, CDR2 YNFKEQ. Trimming cost V 4 bases and J 5 bases, with 15 bases left between them. The CDR3 spans 14 residues. The CDR3 nucleotides are TGTGCCAGCAGCCTGCGGGACAAAATCCACGAGCAGTACTTC. It encodes CASSLRDKIHEQYF.

This clone has just a few counts. The chain couples TRBV30 to TRBJ1-2; weak D call: TRBD1 (6 bases). Germline loops: CDR1 GTSNPN, CDR2 SVGIG (reference sequence). The CDR3 is 14 residues long. V lost 2 bases and J lost 4, with 14 bases in between. CDR3 amino acids: CAWSRDTGLYGYTF. CDR3 in DNA: TGTGCCTGGAGTCGGGACACCGGACTCTATGGCTACACCTTC.

The genes are TRBV30 and TRBJ1-3; D is ambiguous. The CDR3 has 15 residues. Looked up from germline, CDR1 is GTSNPN and CDR2 is SVGIG (reference sequence). With 1 base removed from V and 0 bases from J, the gap between germline ends came to 10 bases. CDR3 in DNA: TGTGCCTGGAGTGGTTCCGTTTCCTCTGGAAACACCATATATTTT. Residues: CAWSGSVSSGNTIYF.

This sequence joins TRBV30 and TRBJ2-1; TRBD2 aligns across 7 bases. V lost 4 bases to trimming and J lost 4 bases; unmatched junction nucleotides: 7. Germline-derived CDR1 and CDR2 are GTSNPN and SVGIG (reference sequence). The CDR3 is 14 amino acids. The CDR3 nucleotides are TGTGCCTGGAAACCTAGCGGAGGTTACAATGAGCAGTTCTTC. Encoded protein: CAWKPSGGYNEQFF.

The chain has TRBV29-1 and TRBJ1-2; the D gene is possibly TRBD1 (5 bases). The germline gives CDR1 SQVTM, CDR2 ANQGSEA. V dropped 5 bases and J dropped 4 bases, with 17 bases sitting between them. The CDR3 totals 14 residues. The CDR3 sequence is CSVLGTVGAYGYTF. CDR3 DNA: TGCAGCGTTCTCGGGACGGTCGGGGCCTATGGCTACACCTTC.

The rearrangement links TRBV30 to TRBJ1-2, with 8 nucleotides matching TRBD1. The CDR3 length is 14 residues. Trimming at V came to 1 base and at J to 4 bases, leaving 5 bases not matched to a gene. The germline CDR1 and CDR2 sequences are GTSNPN and SVGIG (reference sequence). CDR3 protein: CAWSGTGSSYGYTF. The CDR3 DNA is TGTGCCTGGAGTGGGACAGGGAGTTCCTATGGCTACACCTTC.

The table lists this clone with a few counts. The chain links TRBV29-1 to TRBJ1-2; no clear D. V was trimmed by 3 bases and J by 0 bases, leaving 11 bases between them. CDR3 length equals 14 residues. Germline lookup yields CDR1 SQVTM and CDR2 ANQGSEA. For the CDR3, the DNA is TGCAGCGTTGATGTCAGTGGAGCTAACTATGGCTACACCTTC. Translating gives CSVDVSGANYGYTF.

There are a few counts of this clone. This chain joins TRBV9 and TRBJ2-5; no definite D call. The CDR3 loop spans 14 amino acids. Trimming pared 0 bases from V and 5 bases from J, leaving 11 bases between. Germline CDR1 reads SGDLS; CDR2 reads YYNGEE. The CDR3 spells CASSVEGRRETQYF. In DNA, the CDR3 is TGTGCCAGCAGCGTAGAAGGCCGGCGGGAGACCCAGTACTTC.

The genes are TRBV4-3 and TRBJ1-1; TRBD1 aligns across 8 bases. The CDR3 length is 14 residues. The germline V gene encodes CDR1 LGHNA and CDR2 YSLEER. V lost 3 bases to trimming and J lost 3 bases; unmatched junction nucleotides: 3. CDR3 residues: CASSQVQGDTEAFF. Written as DNA, the CDR3 is TGCGCCAGCAGCCAGGTACAGGGGGACACTGAAGCTTTCTTT.